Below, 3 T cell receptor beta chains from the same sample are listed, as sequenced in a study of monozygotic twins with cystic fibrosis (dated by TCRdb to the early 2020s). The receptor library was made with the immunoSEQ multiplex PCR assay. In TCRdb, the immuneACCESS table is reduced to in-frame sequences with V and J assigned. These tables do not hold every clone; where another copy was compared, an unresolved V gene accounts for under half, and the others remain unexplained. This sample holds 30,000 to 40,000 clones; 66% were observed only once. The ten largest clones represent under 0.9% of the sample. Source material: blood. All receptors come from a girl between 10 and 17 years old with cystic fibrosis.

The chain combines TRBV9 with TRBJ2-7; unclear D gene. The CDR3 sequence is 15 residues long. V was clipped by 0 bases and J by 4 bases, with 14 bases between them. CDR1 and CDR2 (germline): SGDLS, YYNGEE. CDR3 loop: CASSVGSSQLYEQYF. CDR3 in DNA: TGTGCCAGCAGCGTAGGGTCGAGCCAATTATACGAGCAGTACTTC.

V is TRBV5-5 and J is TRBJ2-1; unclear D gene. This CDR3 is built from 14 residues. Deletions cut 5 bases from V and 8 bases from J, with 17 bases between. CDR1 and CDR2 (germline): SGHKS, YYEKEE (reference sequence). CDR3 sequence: CASRPGPGGDEQFF. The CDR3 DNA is TGTGCCAGCAGACCCGGGCCCGGTGGGGATGAGCAGTTCTTC.

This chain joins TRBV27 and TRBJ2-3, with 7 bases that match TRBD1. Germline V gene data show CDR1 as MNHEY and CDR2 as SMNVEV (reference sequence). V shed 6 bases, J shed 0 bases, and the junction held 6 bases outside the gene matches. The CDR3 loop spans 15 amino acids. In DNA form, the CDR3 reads TGTGCCAGCAGACACAGGGGTACCAGCACAGATACGCAGTATTTT. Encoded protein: CASRHRGTSTDTQYF.